These 31 T cell receptor beta chains originate from one sample sequenced in a study of blood T cell repertoires in COVID-19. This table comes from immunoSEQ multiplex PCR, and its TCRdb copy is limited to in-frame clones, with some not included. The repertoire has some 140,000 clones, about 88% of them found once; the top ten carry 2% to 2.5%. The sample was PBMCs or T cells enriched from blood (not recorded which). The source of these receptors is a man aged 40-49 years with acute COVID-19.

The V call is TRBV2, the J call TRBJ1-5, with 9 bases that match TRBD1. Trimming cost V 7 bases and J 4 bases; bases outside gene matches: 5. This CDR3 comprises 14 residues. Germline-derived CDR1 and CDR2 are SNHLY and FYNNEI. The CDR3 is CASTPGQGNQPQHF. CDR3 DNA: TGTGCCAGCACCCCCGGACAGGGGAATCAGCCCCAGCATTTT. Drawing the rest from reference TRBV2 and TRBJ1-5, the complete variable domain is EPEVTQTPSHQVTQMGQEVILRCVPISNHLYFYWYRQILGQKVEFLVSFYNNEISEKSEIFDDQFSVERPDGSNFTLKIRSTKLEDSAMYFCASTPGQGNQPQHFGDGTRLSIL.

The CDR3 DNA sequence: TGTGCCAGCAGCGTAACTACTAGGCCGGGAGATCATGGCTACACCTTC. It is translated as CASSVTTRPGDHGYTF. V and J are TRBV9 and TRBJ1-2, with unresolved D. CDR3 size: 16 residues. V shed 1 base and J shed 6 bases, with 19 bases lying between them. Per germline, CDR1 SGDLS and CDR2 YYNGEE.

V is TRBV6-5 and J is TRBJ1-1, with D perhaps TRBD1 (6 bases). Trimming cost V 6 bases and J 1 base, with 15 bases left between them. The CDR3 has 15 amino acids. CDR1 is MNHEY, CDR2 SVGAGI, per germline. This CDR3 reads CASSRPGQQNTEAFF. The CDR3 DNA reads as TGTGCCAGCAGCCGACCGGGACAACAGAACACTGAAGCTTTCTTT.

This chain links TRBV5-1 with TRBJ2-5; 8 nucleotides line up with TRBD2. Losses at the gene ends were 5 bases for V and 0 bases for J; bases not matched to a gene: 6. Germline V CDR1 and CDR2: SGHRS, YFSETQ. The CDR3 covers 15 residues. For the CDR3, the DNA is TGCGCCAGCAGTCCGAGTAGCGGGAACCAAGAGACCCAGTACTTC. It yields the protein CASSPSSGNQETQYF.

The chain carries TRBV9 and TRBJ2-2, with D possibly matching TRBD2 (5 bases). The germline V and J ends were trimmed by 8 bases and 5 bases, with 16 bases remaining between them. The CDR3 sequence is 14 residues long. Germline-derived CDR1 and CDR2 are SGDLS and YYNGEE. CDR3 sequence reads: CASGTGAVTGELFF. CDR3 sequence (DNA): TGTGCCAGTGGTACCGGAGCGGTGACCGGGGAGCTGTTTTTT.

The V gene is TRBV25-1, the J gene TRBJ2-5, with 7 bases aligning to TRBD2. J gave up 5 bases and V 2 bases, and 11 bases lay outside the gene matches. Germline CDR1 reads MGHDK; CDR2 reads SYGVNS. The CDR3 length is 16 residues. CDR3 protein: CASSEGLAESWETQYF. CDR3 DNA: TGTGCCAGCAGTGAAGGTCTAGCGGAGTCGTGGGAGACCCAGTACTTC. Combining the CDR3 with reference TRBV25-1 and TRBJ2-5 gives the whole variable domain EADIYQTPRYLVIGTGKKITLECSQTMGHDKMYWYQQDPGMELHLIHYSYGVNSTEKGDLSSESTVSRIRTEHFPLTLESARPSHTSQYLCASSEGLAESWETQYFGPGTRLLVL.

The J gene is TRBJ2-7, the V gene TRBV6-5; D is uncertain. The V end was cut by 2 bases, the J end by 6 bases, with 5 bases between. This CDR3 is 11 amino acids long. Germline V lookup: CDR1 MNHEY, CDR2 SVGAGI. CDR3: CASSYGPEQYF. CDR3 in DNA: TGTGCCAGCAGTTACGGGCCCGAGCAGTACTTC.

The chain carries TRBV5-1 and TRBJ2-1; 9 bases align to TRBD1. This CDR3 comprises 15 residues. The germline V gene has CDR1 SGHRS and CDR2 YFSETQ. V dropped 2 bases and J dropped 8; count of bases not matched to a gene: 8. CDR3 DNA sequence: TGCGCCAGCAGCTTATTGGACAGGGGCGGACATGAGCAGTTCTTC. This encodes CASSLLDRGGHEQFF.

This chain uses TRBV30 with TRBJ2-1; TRBD2 agrees at 10 bases. The CDR3 sequence is 16 residues long. The germline V gene has CDR1 GTSNPN and CDR2 SVGIG (reference sequence). The ends lost 1 base at V and 12 bases at J; junction bases unmatched: 15. The CDR3 region has the DNA TGTGCCTGGAGTGGAGATGCCAGCGGGGGGGCCTATAGGCAGTTCTTC. The encoded protein is CAWSGDASGGAYRQFF.

This chain connects TRBV5-5 to TRBJ1-6; D is ambiguous. The CDR3 totals 15 residues. Germline V gene data show CDR1 as SGHKS and CDR2 as YYEKEE (reference sequence). V was clipped by 5 bases and J by 0 bases, with 9 bases between them. Written as DNA, the CDR3 is TGTGCCAGCAGAACGGAGGGCTCCTATAATTCACCCCTCCACTTT. Translating it yields CASRTEGSYNSPLHF. Based on the CDR3 plus reference TRBV5-5 and TRBJ1-6, the full variable domain is DAGVTQSPTHLIKTRGQQVTLRCSPISGHKSVSWYQQVLGQGPQFIFQYYEKEERGRGNFPDRFSARQFPNYSSELNVNALLLGDSALYLCASRTEGSYNSPLHFGNGTRLTVT.

The chain uses TRBV7-9 and TRBJ1-1, with D possibly being TRBD1 (6 bases). CDR1 and CDR2 from the germline V gene are SEHNR and FQNEAQ (reference sequence). The CDR3 runs 15 residues. The ends were cut back, 1 base at V and 5 bases at J, with 14 bases in the middle. The CDR3 reads CASSLDEGEGTEAFF. CDR3 DNA sequence: TGTGCCAGCAGCTTAGATGAGGGGGAAGGGACTGAAGCTTTCTTT.

The V and J genes are TRBV24-1 and TRBJ2-3; 11 positions agree with TRBD2. V lost 3 bases and J lost 0; bases outside the gene matches: 4. The CDR3 loop spans 17 amino acids. CDR1 KGHDR and CDR2 SFDVKD come from the germline V gene. The CDR3 loop reads CATSDPTSGTSTDTQYF. The CDR3 region has the DNA TGTGCCACCAGTGATCCGACTAGCGGGACTAGCACAGATACGCAGTATTTT.

V is TRBV7-2 and J is TRBJ1-2, with 8 positions matching TRBD1. The germline V gene has CDR1 SGHTA and CDR2 FQGNSA. This CDR3 is 14 amino acids long. The trim removed 2 bases at V and 8 bases at J, leaving 7 bases unmatched. The CDR3 DNA reads TGTGCCAGCAGCTTAAGTGGACAGGGATACGGCTACACCTTC. Translating gives CASSLSGQGYGYTF.

The chain is built from TRBV24-1 and TRBJ2-5, with unresolved D. The CDR3 runs 11 residues. V lost 2 bases and J lost 7, with 4 bases in between. Germline values: CDR1 KGHDR, CDR2 SFDVKD. This CDR3 reads CATSDSRTQYF. The CDR3 region has the DNA TGTGCCACCAGTGATTCCCGGACCCAGTACTTC.

The V gene is TRBV7-3, the J gene TRBJ2-1, with 9 bases aligning to TRBD1. CDR3 length equals 15 residues. The germline CDR1 and CDR2 sequences are SGHTA and FQGTGA. Unmatched junction bases numbered 5, after V lost 0 bases and J lost 8 bases. The CDR3 DNA is TGTGCCAGCAGCTTAACTGGGGGACAGGGCTATGAGCAGTTCTTC. It specifies CASSLTGGQGYEQFF.

The V gene is TRBV7-2, the J gene TRBJ1-5; D unresolved. This CDR3 is 11 amino acids long. Germline values: CDR1 SGHTA, CDR2 FQGNSA. V lost 3 bases and J lost 10, with 7 bases in between. CDR3 nucleotide sequence: TGTGCCAGCAGCTTTACGGGACCCCAGCATTTT. This translates into CASSFTGPQHF.

This sequence joins TRBV3-1 (or the pseudogene TRBV3-2) and TRBJ2-6; D unresolved. The CDR3 totals 17 residues. The germline V gene encodes CDR1 LGHDT and CDR2 YNNKEL (reference sequence). Deletions cut 4 bases from V and 0 bases from J, with 13 bases between. The CDR3 DNA reads as TGTGCCAGCAGCCCTGAATTTGCTAGCTCTGGGGCCAACGTCCTGACTTTC. This sequence encodes CASSPEFASSGANVLTF.

The CDR3: CAIRPGQDIMDTQYF. The DNA for the CDR3 is TGTGCCATCAGGCCGGGACAGGATATTATGGATACGCAGTATTTT. The gene calls are TRBV10-3 and TRBJ2-3; 8 positions match TRBD1. This CDR3 region has 15 residues. With V trimmed by 6 bases and J by 6 bases, 11 bases remained unmatched. In germline, CDR1 is ENHRY, CDR2 SYGVKD.

V is TRBV23-1 and J is TRBJ1-3; 7 nucleotides agree with TRBD1. TRBV23-1 is given ORF status, its function remaining uncertain. The CDR3 loop spans 16 amino acids. V shed 7 bases and J 2 bases; nucleotides not matched to a gene: 11. CDR3: CASTATGEVPGNTIYF. The CDR3 nucleotides are TGCGCCAGCACCGCAACAGGGGAAGTCCCTGGAAACACCATATATTTT.

The V gene is TRBV30, the J gene TRBJ1-6; 7 bases map to TRBD1. This CDR3 has 17 residues. The ends lost 3 bases at V and 6 bases at J; junction bases unmatched: 14. The germline gives CDR1 GTSNPN, CDR2 SVGIG (reference sequence). The CDR3 bases are TGTGCCTGGAGCCATACCAGAGGGGGACAGATTAATTCACCCCTCCACTTT. Its protein is CAWSHTRGGQINSPLHF. The full variable domain, completed using reference TRBV30 and TRBJ1-6, is SQTIHQWPATLVQPVGSPLSLECTVEGTSNPNLYWYRQAAGRGLQLLFYSVGIGQISSEVPQNLSASRPQDRQFILSSKKLLLSDSGFYLCAWSHTRGGQINSPLHFGNGTRLTVT.

V gene TRBV28 combines with J gene TRBJ1-2; 7 bases map to TRBD1. This CDR3 spans 14 amino acids. V lost 5 bases, J lost 6 bases, and 9 bases stayed unmatched. Germline CDR1 and CDR2: MDHEN and SYDVKM. CDR3 sequence (DNA): TGTGCCAGCAGTACCGGACAGGTCTGGCATGGCTACACCTTC. Protein product: CASSTGQVWHGYTF.

The rearrangement uses TRBV2 and TRBJ1-1, with no clear D. The CDR3 covers 12 residues. Germline loops: CDR1 SNHLY, CDR2 FYNNEI. With 3 bases removed from V and 10 bases from J, the gap between germline ends came to 12 bases. CDR3 sequence reads: CASSDRETIAFF. In nucleotides, the CDR3 is TGTGCCAGCAGTGATCGCGAGACAATAGCTTTCTTT. Full variable domain (rest looked up from reference TRBV2 and TRBJ1-1): EPEVTQTPSHQVTQMGQEVILRCVPISNHLYFYWYRQILGQKVEFLVSFYNNEISEKSEIFDDQFSVERPDGSNFTLKIRSTKLEDSAMYFCASSDRETIAFFGQGTRLTVV.

The chain couples TRBV6-4 to TRBJ1-1, with 8 bases lining up with TRBD1. The length of the CDR3 is 14 residues. Per germline, CDR1 MRHNA and CDR2 SNTAGT. Trimming at V came to 7 bases and at J to 5 bases, leaving 9 bases not matched to a gene. CDR3 nucleotides: TGTGCCAGCATGAAGACAGGGGAAGGGACTGAAGCTTTCTTT. As protein: CASMKTGEGTEAFF.

The chain combines TRBV3-1 (or the pseudogene TRBV3-2) with TRBJ2-7; 9 positions agree with TRBD1. Germline V lookup: CDR1 LGHDT, CDR2 YNNKEL (reference sequence). The CDR3 is 14 residues long. With V trimmed by 3 bases and J by 2 bases, 2 bases remained unmatched. CDR3 DNA sequence: TGTGCCAGCAGCCAGTGGACAGGGGCCTACGAGCAGTACTTC. It is translated as CASSQWTGAYEQYF.

The chain couples TRBV3-1 (or the pseudogene TRBV3-2) to TRBJ2-7, with 9 bases aligning to TRBD1. CDR1 LGHDT and CDR2 YNNKEL come from the germline V gene (reference sequence). V was pared by 0 bases and J by 3 bases, with 3 bases of the junction left unmatched. There are 15 residues in the CDR3. The CDR3 is CASSQDVTGGYEQYF. CDR3 nucleotides: TGTGCCAGCAGCCAAGATGTGACAGGGGGCTACGAGCAGTACTTC.

This chain uses TRBV3-1 (or the pseudogene TRBV3-2) with TRBJ1-3; 7 bases line up with TRBD1. The length of the CDR3 is 15 residues. J gave up 3 bases and V 4 bases, and 6 bases lay outside the gene matches. CDR1 is LGHDT and CDR2 is YNNKEL in the germline V gene (reference sequence). The CDR3 loop is CASSLGTADGNTIYF. Written as DNA, the CDR3 is TGTGCCAGCAGCCTAGGGACAGCAGATGGAAACACCATATATTTT.

This sequence joins TRBV19 and TRBJ1-5, with 7 bases matching TRBD1. Germline lookup yields CDR1 LNHDA and CDR2 SQIVND (reference sequence). CDR3 length: 15 amino acids. J gave up 2 bases and V 5 bases, and 6 bases lay outside the gene matches. CDR3 protein: CASSGGTAGNQPQHF. CDR3 bases: TGTGCCAGTAGTGGCGGGACAGCCGGCAATCAGCCCCAGCATTTT.

The V gene is TRBV9, the J gene TRBJ2-5; a weak D match, TRBD1 (5 bases). The J call may be faulty, since TRBJ2-7 better matches the DNA end. This CDR3 region has 15 residues. The germline V gene has CDR1 SGDLS and CDR2 YYNGEE. DNA for the CDR3: TGTGCCAGCAGCGACTCCCGGACAATGCAACACGAGCAGTACTTC. This codes for CASSDSRTMQHEQYF.

This chain joins TRBV3-1 (or the pseudogene TRBV3-2) and TRBJ2-4; D is perhaps TRBD2 (6 bases). CDR3 length: 14 amino acids. Trimming shortened V by 5 bases and J by 3 bases, and 11 bases separated the two germline ends. Germline loops: CDR1 LGHDT, CDR2 YNNKEL (reference sequence). The CDR3 spells CASSAGSSKNIQYF. DNA of the CDR3: TGTGCCAGCAGCGCGGGGAGTAGCAAAAACATTCAGTACTTC.

The rearrangement uses TRBV4-2 and TRBJ2-3; 7 nucleotides line up with TRBD2. From germline, CDR1 is LGHNA and CDR2 YNFKEQ. This CDR3 contains 15 residues. The junction had 4 bases not matched to a gene; V was cut back by 1 base and J by 3 bases. The CDR3 DNA follows: TGTGCCAGCAGCCAAGTGGGGGGGGAGACAGATACGCAGTATTTT. Amino acids: CASSQVGGETDTQYF.

V gene TRBV6-5 combines with J gene TRBJ2-1, with 9 nucleotides matching TRBD1. J lost 6 bases, V lost 6 bases, and 6 bases had no gene match. Germline lookup yields CDR1 MNHEY and CDR2 SVGAGI. The CDR3 has 14 residues. The chain's CDR3 is CASRTGGAGNEQFF. The DNA for the CDR3 is TGTGCCAGCAGAACAGGGGGCGCCGGCAATGAGCAGTTCTTC.